Below, 20 T cell receptor beta chains from the same sample are listed, as sequenced in a study of human T cells and chemical hapten exposure. Each CDR3 protein gets one entry after TCRdb re-called the RACE reads with MiXCR. The sample has about 120,000 distinct CDR3 sequences, about 11% seen once. The time point is: patch test 3, about 24 weeks after DPC sensitization. Treatment here: therapeutic diphenylcyclopropenone sensitization with weekly scalp DPC. The sample here was whole blood, taken in connection with sensitization to the hapten diphenylcyclopropenone (DPC). These receptor sequences come from a woman in her 50s with alopecia areata. Some clones in this sample may be carry-over from other donors' samples.

This clonotype was counted only a few times. The CDR3 DNA is TGTGCCAGCAGACGGTCCGGGAGCACTGAAGCTTTCTTT. This codes for CASRRSGSTEAFF. The rearrangement joins TRBV28 to TRBJ1-1; D is uncertain. Looked up from germline, CDR1 is MDHEN and CDR2 is SYDVKM. CDR3 size: 13 residues. Trimming took 6 bases from V and 4 from J, leaving 12 bases between them.

This clonotype was observed a handful of times. The rearrangement uses TRBV3-1 and TRBJ2-3; TRBD2 is a possible D gene (5 bases). CDR1 and CDR2 from the germline V gene are LGHDT and YNNKEL (reference sequence). The CDR3 is made up of 16 amino acids. V shed 7 bases and J shed 4 bases, with 21 bases lying between them. CDR3 sequence: CASTPEVGIHPDTQYF. The CDR3 region has the DNA TGTGCCAGCACCCCGGAGGTAGGCATCCACCCAGATACGCAGTATTTT.

The CDR3 nucleotides are TGTGCCAGCAGCCAAGCGGCTCTGGGGGCAACACCGGGAGAGCAGTACTTC. It specifies CASSQAALGATPGEQYF. The chain is built from TRBV3-1 and TRBJ2-7, with D perhaps TRBD1 (6 bases). This CDR3 has 17 amino acids. Germline CDR1 is LGHDT and CDR2 is YNNKEL (reference sequence). V was cut by 1 base and J by 7 bases, with 23 bases left in between.

This clonotype was seen only a few times. The rearrangement links TRBV21-1 to TRBJ1-1. TRBV21-1 is a recognized pseudogene. This CDR3 spans 14 amino acids. The CDR3 loop reads CASKGFGDCNEAFF. CDR3 nucleotides: TGTGCCAGCAAGGGGTTCGGGGACTGTAATGAAGCTTTCTTT.

This clonotype occurred many times. The CDR3 here is CASSIGGRSPYNEQFF. For the CDR3, the DNA is TGTGCCAGTAGTATAGGCGGGCGATCTCCCTACAATGAGCAGTTCTTC. The genes are TRBV19 and TRBJ2-1; D perhaps matches TRBD2 (5 bases). The CDR3 sequence is 16 residues long. Trimming shortened V by 1 base and J by 2 bases, and 12 bases separated the two germline ends. Germline lookup yields CDR1 LNHDA and CDR2 SQIVND (reference sequence).

Many counts were recorded for this clonotype. The chain joins TRBV7-2 to TRBJ1-2, with a weak D call TRBD1 (5 bases). The CDR3 runs 17 residues. V was shortened by 3 bases and J by 8 bases, with 25 bases between the two germline ends. The V gene's germline CDR1 is SGHTA and CDR2 FQGNSA. The CDR3 reads CASSLSLYGDPLEGYTF. DNA of the CDR3: TGTGCCAGCAGCTTGAGTCTCTACGGGGACCCCCTGGAAGGCTACACCTTC.

In its sample, this clonotype was seen many times. The chain combines TRBV5-1 with TRBJ2-5, with D possibly matching TRBD2 (5 bases). Germline assignment: CDR1 SGHRS and CDR2 YFSETQ. The length of the CDR3 is 14 residues. V lost 0 bases to trimming and J lost 4 bases, with 10 bases between them. The CDR3 sequence: CASSLVGVGETQYF. DNA for the CDR3: TGCGCCAGCAGCTTGGTCGGGGTTGGAGAGACCCAGTACTTC.

This clonotype was seen ten or more times. The chain links TRBV6-1 to TRBJ1-2; 9 nucleotides line up with TRBD1. The CDR3 length is 15 residues. Germline loops: CDR1 MNHNS, CDR2 SASEGT. The ends lost 4 bases at V and 4 bases at J; junction bases unmatched: 7. The CDR3: CASSVAGQGSYGYTF. The CDR3 bases are TGTGCCAGCAGTGTAGCAGGACAGGGGAGCTATGGCTACACCTTC.

This clonotype was counted a few times. J is TRBJ2-2 and V is TRBV29-1; a weak D match, TRBD1 (6 bases). CDR3 length equals 14 residues. V dropped 4 bases and J dropped 3 bases, with 12 bases sitting between them. Germline CDR1 reads SQVTM; CDR2 reads ANQGSEA. CDR3 sequence (DNA): TGCAGCGTTGGGGGGCAGGGGTACACCGGGGAGCTGTTTTTT. This translates into CSVGGQGYTGELFF.

The gene calls are TRBV7-9 and TRBJ2-4, with D possibly being TRBD2 (5 bases). The CDR3 totals 14 residues. The V end lost 5 bases, the J end lost 1 base, and 9 bases lay between the germline ends. The germline CDR1 and CDR2 sequences are SEHNR and FQNEAQ (reference sequence). CDR3 loop: CASSERGAKNIQYF. The DNA of the CDR3 is TGTGCCAGCAGCGAGCGAGGGGCCAAAAACATTCAGTACTTC.

A few counts support this clonotype. The chain carries TRBV11-2 and TRBJ2-1; 12 bases map to TRBD2. CDR1 and CDR2 from the germline V gene are SGHAT and FQNNGV. J gave up 13 bases and V 0 bases, and 7 bases lay outside the gene matches. The CDR3 loop spans 15 amino acids. CDR3 region: CASSLEPSGRATQFF. CDR3 in DNA: TGTGCCAGCAGCTTAGAACCTAGCGGGAGGGCAACTCAGTTCTTC. The full variable domain, completed using reference TRBV11-2 and TRBJ2-1, is EAGVAQSPRYKIIEKRQSVAFWCNPISGHATLYWYQQILGQGPKLLIQFQNNGVVDDSQLPKDRFSAERLKGVDSTLKIQPAKLEDSAVYLCASSLEPSGRATQFFGPGTRLTVL.

The chain uses TRBV20-1 and TRBJ2-7, with 8 nucleotides matching TRBD1. This CDR3 comprises 12 residues. CDR1 and CDR2 (germline): DFQATT, SNEGSKA (reference sequence). The V gene end was trimmed by 6 bases and the J gene end by 6 bases; junction bases not matched to a gene: 7. In DNA, the CDR3 is TGCAGTGCAAAGAAGGACAGGGCCGAGCAGTACTTC. The encoded protein is CSAKKDRAEQYF.

The chain carries TRBV7-8 and TRBJ1-4, with D unclear. The CDR3 covers 12 residues. V was pared by 8 bases and J by 12 bases, with 16 bases between. Per germline, CDR1 SGHVS and CDR2 FQNEAQ. The CDR3 spells CASGFFQAELFF. CDR3 nucleotide sequence: TGTGCCAGCGGTTTTTTTCAGGCCGAACTGTTTTTT.

At least ten counts were recorded for this clonotype. The V and J genes are TRBV29-1 and TRBJ2-5; D uncertain. Trimming left V 1 base short and J 4 bases short, with 10 bases between. The CDR3 contains 13 residues. Per germline, CDR1 SQVTM and CDR2 ANQGSEA. The CDR3, as DNA: TGCAGCGTTGAAGGCCAGTTTCCAGAGACCCAGTACTTC. Amino acid sequence: CSVEGQFPETQYF.

In this sample, this clonotype turned up many times. This chain connects TRBV5-1 to TRBJ2-1; 7 bases agree with TRBD1. The CDR3 extends over 16 amino acids. V lost 5 bases and J lost 0; bases outside the gene matches: 8. From germline, CDR1 is SGHRS and CDR2 YFSETQ. The CDR3 DNA is TGCGCCAGCAGTTTCCCCGGGGACAGCTCCTACAATGAGCAGTTCTTC. Its protein product is CASSFPGDSSYNEQFF.

This clonotype was counted between two and nine times. The rearrangement links TRBV20-1 to TRBJ2-3; D uncertain. The CDR3 totals 15 residues. Trimming pared 5 bases from V and 6 bases from J, leaving 21 bases between. Germline V lookup: CDR1 DFQATT, CDR2 SNEGSKA (reference sequence). The CDR3 DNA follows: TGCAGTGCTCCCCCGACCCAGGACCTAGTGGATACGCAGTATTTT. It specifies CSAPPTQDLVDTQYF.

This clonotype was counted a few times. The rearrangement uses TRBV7-9 and TRBJ1-2; the match to TRBD1 covers 7 bases. V trimming: 10 bases; J trimming: 8 bases; junction bases outside the gene matches: 13. The V gene's germline CDR1 is SEHNR and CDR2 FQNEAQ (reference sequence). The CDR3 consists of 13 residues. CDR3 sequence (DNA): TGTGCCAACCATGCGACAGGGTTAGAAGGCTACACCTTC. This gives the protein CANHATGLEGYTF.

This clonotype appeared a few times. The chain joins TRBV12-5 to TRBJ2-3, with 11 bases fitting TRBD2. The CDR3 runs to 20 residues. With V trimmed by 0 bases and J by 2 bases, 13 bases remained unmatched. Germline V gene sequence: CDR1 LGHNT, CDR2 FRNRAP. CDR3 in DNA: TGTGCTAGTGGTTTGGTATCAATAAGGCTAGCGGGGGGCCCCACAGATACGCAGTATTTT. It codes for CASGLVSIRLAGGPTDTQYF.

The rearrangement uses TRBV11-2 and TRBJ2-5, with TRBD1 identical over 9 bases. CDR3 size: 18 residues. Germline V gene data show CDR1 as SGHAT and CDR2 as FQNNGV. V trimming: 5 bases; J trimming: 5 bases; junction bases outside the gene matches: 18. The CDR3 DNA reads as TGTGCCAGCAGCCGTAGTGCGCTGGGACAGGGTTGCTTTGAGACCCAGTACTTC. It is translated as CASSRSALGQGCFETQYF.

At least ten counts were recorded for this clonotype. The chain has TRBV12-3 or TRBV12-4 and TRBJ1-3; weak D call: TRBD1 (5 bases). Deletions cut 10 bases from V and 0 bases from J, with 13 bases between. The CDR3 contains 14 residues. CDR3 in amino acids: CATRDGNSGNTIYF. The CDR3 DNA reads TGTGCCACCAGGGACGGAAACTCTGGAAACACCATATATTTT.